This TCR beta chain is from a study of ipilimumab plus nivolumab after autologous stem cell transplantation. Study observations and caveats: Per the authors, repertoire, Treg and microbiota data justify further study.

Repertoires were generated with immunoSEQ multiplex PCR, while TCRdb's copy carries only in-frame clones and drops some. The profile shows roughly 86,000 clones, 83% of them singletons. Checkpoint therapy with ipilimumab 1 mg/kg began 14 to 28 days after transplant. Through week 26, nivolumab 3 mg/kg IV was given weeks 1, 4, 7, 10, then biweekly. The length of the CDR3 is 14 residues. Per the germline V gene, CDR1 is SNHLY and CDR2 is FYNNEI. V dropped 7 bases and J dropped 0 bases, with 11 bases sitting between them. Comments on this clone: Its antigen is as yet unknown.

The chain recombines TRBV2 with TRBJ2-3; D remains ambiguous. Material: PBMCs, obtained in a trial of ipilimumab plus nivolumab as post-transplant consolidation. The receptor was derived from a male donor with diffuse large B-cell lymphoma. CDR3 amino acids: CASTGPASTDTQYF. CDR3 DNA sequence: TGTGCCAGCACCGGACCCGCTAGCACAGATACGCAGTATTTT.